Listed below are T cell receptor beta chains from one sample, sequenced in a study of cytomegalovirus exposure and HLA in healthy donors. Sequencing used immunoSEQ multiplex PCR; TCRdb keeps in-frame clones, though not all of them. In the table there are about 110,000 clones, around 85% of which are singletons. Input material: PBMCs. These receptors all stem from a woman younger than 30 in good health and CMV-seronegative. The CDR3 runs from the conserved cysteine through the conserved F or W. The order of the fields is D gene, V gene, J gene, clone size, CDR3 protein, CDR3 DNA. The D gene is left open where the match is weak. Size is omitted from some rows. Given values are once, few, many or a class for expanded clones.

D: TRBD1; V: TRBV10-3; J: TRBJ2-3; size: .; CDR3: CAISRQGARADTQYF; DNA: TGTGCCATCAGTCGACAGGGGGCAAGGGCAGATACGCAGTATTTT
D: .; V: TRBV29-1; J: TRBJ1-2; size: once; CDR3: CSVEWGGDVDGYTF; DNA: TGCAGCGTTGAATGGGGGGGCGACGTCGATGGCTACACCTTC
D: TRBD2; V: TRBV15; J: TRBJ2-1; size: .; CDR3: CATSSLGLASEQFF; DNA: TGTGCCACCAGCAGTCTGGGACTAGCATCCGAGCAGTTCTTC
D: .; V: TRBV10-3; J: TRBJ1-2; size: .; CDR3: CAISPGEGYTF; DNA: TGTGCCATCAGCCCAGGGGAGGGCTACACCTTC
D: .; V: TRBV2; J: TRBJ1-5; size: .; CDR3: CASSESRGFNQPQHF; DNA: TGTGCCAGCAGTGAGAGTAGAGGGTTCAATCAGCCCCAGCATTTT
D: TRBD2; V: TRBV29-1; J: TRBJ2-3; size: .; CDR3: CSAPGGGGTDTQYF; DNA: TGCAGCGCCCCTGGCGGGGGGGGCACAGATACGCAGTATTTT
D: TRBD2; V: TRBV6-5; J: TRBJ2-7; size: .; CDR3: CASSVGTSGYEQYF; DNA: TGTGCCAGCAGTGTCGGGACTAGCGGGTACGAGCAGTACTTC
D: .; V: TRBV9; J: TRBJ1-1; size: .; CDR3: CASTRDMNTEAFF; DNA: TGTGCCAGCACCAGGGACATGAACACTGAAGCTTTCTTT
D: .; V: TRBV7-2; J: TRBJ2-3; size: once; CDR3: CASKLLVRATDTQYF; DNA: TGTGCCAGCAAATTGCTTGTCAGGGCTACAGATACGCAGTATTTT
D: TRBD2; V: TRBV11-2; J: TRBJ2-7; size: .; CDR3: CASSFSGGAYEQYF; DNA: TGTGCCAGCAGCTTTAGCGGGGGGGCCTACGAGCAGTACTTC
D: .; V: TRBV29-1; J: TRBJ2-1; size: once; CDR3: CSAEKGNEQFF; DNA: TGCAGCGCAGAGAAGGGGAATGAGCAGTTCTTC
D: .; V: TRBV27; J: TRBJ1-5; size: .; CDR3: CASTTDLGAQPQHF; DNA: TGTGCCAGCACGACCGACCTTGGGGCTCAGCCCCAGCATTTT
D: TRBD2; V: TRBV4-1; J: TRBJ2-7; size: once; CDR3: CASSLAGGKTYEQYF; DNA: TGCGCCAGCAGCCTAGCGGGGGGCAAAACCTACGAGCAGTACTTC
D: TRBD2; V: TRBV13; J: TRBJ2-3; size: .; CDR3: CASSLSLAGSFGTQYF; DNA: TGTGCCAGCAGCTTATCCTTAGCGGGGAGCTTTGGTACGCAGTATTTT
D: TRBD1; V: TRBV4-2; J: TRBJ2-7; size: .; CDR3: CASSPTPGQGTQQEYF; DNA: TGTGCCAGCAGCCCGACACCGGGACAGGGGACCCAGCAGGAGTACTTC
D: .; V: TRBV30; J: TRBJ2-7; size: .; CDR3: CAWSSGAVYEQYF; DNA: TGTGCCTGGAGTTCAGGGGCGGTCTACGAGCAGTACTTC
D: TRBD2; V: TRBV6-5; J: TRBJ2-3; size: .; CDR3: CASSLAGGRWDTQYF; DNA: TGTGCCAGCAGTTTAGCGGGGGGGCGGTGGGATACGCAGTATTTT
D: TRBD1; V: TRBV5-1; J: TRBJ1-6; size: .; CDR3: CASSSPPGQLSSYNSPLHF; DNA: TGCGCCAGCAGCTCGCCCCCGGGACAGCTAAGCTCCTATAATTCACCCCTCCACTTT
D: TRBD2; V: TRBV13; J: TRBJ2-1; size: .; CDR3: CASSVAGGTYNEQFF; DNA: TGTGCCAGCAGCGTCGCGGGGGGGACCTACAATGAGCAGTTCTTC
D: TRBD2; V: TRBV27; J: TRBJ2-2; size: .; CDR3: CASSSPTRTSGGPGTGELFF; DNA: TGTGCCAGCAGCTCCCCGACTCGGACTAGCGGGGGCCCTGGGACCGGGGAGCTGTTTTTT
D: .; V: TRBV30; J: TRBJ1-1; size: .; CDR3: CAWTGDTVRRLNTEAFF; DNA: TGTGCCTGGACCGGGGACACGGTGAGACGTTTGAACACTGAAGCTTTCTTT
D: TRBD1; V: TRBV5-3; J: TRBJ2-1; size: .; CDR3: CARSSRDRVLREQFF; DNA: TGTGCCAGAAGCTCCCGGGACAGGGTATTACGGGAGCAGTTCTTC
D: TRBD1; V: TRBV28; J: TRBJ1-1; size: .; CDR3: CASTQGAGTEAFF; DNA: TGTGCCAGCACCCAGGGGGCTGGGACTGAAGCTTTCTTT
D: TRBD1; V: TRBV13; J: TRBJ1-1; size: .; CDR3: CASSPEGQGGPEAFF; DNA: TGTGCCAGCAGCCCGGAAGGACAGGGGGGGCCTGAAGCTTTCTTT
D: .; V: TRBV5-1; J: TRBJ1-1; size: .; CDR3: CASSLAEEMDTEAFF; DNA: TGCGCCAGCAGCTTGGCGGAGGAGATGGACACTGAAGCTTTCTTT
D: TRBD1; V: TRBV25-1; J: TRBJ2-7; size: .; CDR3: CASSEQGVTYEQYF; DNA: TGTGCCAGCAGTGAACAGGGGGTCACCTACGAGCAGTACTTC
D: TRBD1; V: TRBV2; J: TRBJ1-1; size: .; CDR3: CASMKRTGENTEAFF; DNA: TGTGCCAGCATGAAGCGGACAGGCGAGAACACTGAAGCTTTCTTT
D: TRBD1; V: TRBV18; J: TRBJ1-1; size: .; CDR3: CASSLRTGRTEAFF; DNA: TGTGCCAGCTCACTCCGGACAGGAAGAACTGAAGCTTTCTTT
D: TRBD1; V: TRBV11-2; J: TRBJ1-2; size: .; CDR3: CASSLVWGQGVGYTF; DNA: TGTGCCAGCAGCTTAGTTTGGGGACAGGGGGTTGGCTACACCTTC
D: TRBD1; V: TRBV2; J: TRBJ1-1; size: .; CDR3: CASSDRVVEAFF; DNA: TGTGCCAGCTCCGACAGGGTGGTTGAAGCTTTCTTT
D: .; V: TRBV5-6; J: TRBJ2-2; size: few; CDR3: CASSLYQGQGELFF; DNA: TGTGCCAGCAGCTTGTACCAGGGCCAAGGGGAGCTGTTTTTT
D: .; V: TRBV27; J: TRBJ1-5; size: .; CDR3: CASSFRGNQPQHF; DNA: TGTGCCAGCAGTTTCAGGGGAAATCAGCCCCAGCATTTT
D: .; V: TRBV5-6; J: TRBJ2-7; size: .; CDR3: CASSLGASYEQYF; DNA: TGTGCCAGCAGCTTAGGGGCAAGCTACGAGCAGTACTTC
D: TRBD2; V: TRBV7-9; J: TRBJ2-7; size: .; CDR3: CASSSSHGEGQYF; DNA: TGTGCCAGCAGCTCGTCGCACGGGGAGGGGCAGTACTTC
D: .; V: TRBV5-4; J: TRBJ1-5; size: .; CDR3: CASSLGENQPQHF; DNA: TGTGCCAGCAGCCTAGGAGAGAATCAGCCCCAGCATTTT
D: .; V: TRBV20-1; J: TRBJ2-7; size: .; CDR3: CSAGPREQYF; DNA: TGCAGTGCTGGCCCTAGAGAGCAGTACTTC
D: TRBD1; V: TRBV5-1; J: TRBJ1-2; size: .; CDR3: CASSLAGTGSILIYGYTF; DNA: TGCGCCAGCAGCTTGGCCGGGACAGGGAGCATTCTTATCTATGGCTACACCTTC
D: .; V: TRBV6-4; J: TRBJ1-1; size: .; CDR3: CASSERAENTEAFF; DNA: TGTGCCAGCAGTGAGAGGGCAGAGAACACTGAAGCTTTCTTT
D: .; V: TRBV6-7; J: TRBJ1-4; size: once; CDR3: CASSYRSRGLFF; DNA: TGTGCCAGCAGTTATCGGAGCCGGGGACTGTTTTTT
D: TRBD2; V: TRBV6-5; J: TRBJ2-1; size: .; CDR3: CASSKRTSVDEQFF; DNA: TGTGCCAGCAGTAAACGGACTAGCGTCGATGAGCAGTTCTTC
D: .; V: TRBV7-9; J: TRBJ2-1; size: .; CDR3: CASSVGGAGVSYNEQFF; DNA: TGTGCCAGCAGCGTTGGGGGGGCGGGGGTGTCCTACAATGAGCAGTTCTTC
D: .; V: TRBV5-8; J: TRBJ2-7; size: .; CDR3: CASSFGSTSYEQYF; DNA: TGTGCCAGCAGCTTTGGCAGTACCTCCTACGAGCAGTACTTC
D: TRBD1; V: TRBV5-1; J: TRBJ2-7; size: .; CDR3: CASSLAGQDEQYF; DNA: TGCGCCAGCAGCTTGGCCGGACAGGACGAGCAGTACTTC
D: TRBD2; V: TRBV4-2; J: TRBJ2-3; size: .; CDR3: CASSPGLAGITQYF; DNA: TGTGCCAGCAGCCCGGGACTAGCGGGGATTACGCAGTATTTT
D: .; V: TRBV6-1; J: TRBJ1-6; size: once; CDR3: CATTVGSSYNSPLHF; DNA: TGTGCCACCACCGTAGGGAGCTCCTATAATTCACCCCTCCACTTT
D: .; V: TRBV28; J: TRBJ1-2; size: .; CDR3: CASSLLVGDYGYTF; DNA: TGTGCCAGCAGTTTACTGGTAGGGGACTATGGCTACACCTTC